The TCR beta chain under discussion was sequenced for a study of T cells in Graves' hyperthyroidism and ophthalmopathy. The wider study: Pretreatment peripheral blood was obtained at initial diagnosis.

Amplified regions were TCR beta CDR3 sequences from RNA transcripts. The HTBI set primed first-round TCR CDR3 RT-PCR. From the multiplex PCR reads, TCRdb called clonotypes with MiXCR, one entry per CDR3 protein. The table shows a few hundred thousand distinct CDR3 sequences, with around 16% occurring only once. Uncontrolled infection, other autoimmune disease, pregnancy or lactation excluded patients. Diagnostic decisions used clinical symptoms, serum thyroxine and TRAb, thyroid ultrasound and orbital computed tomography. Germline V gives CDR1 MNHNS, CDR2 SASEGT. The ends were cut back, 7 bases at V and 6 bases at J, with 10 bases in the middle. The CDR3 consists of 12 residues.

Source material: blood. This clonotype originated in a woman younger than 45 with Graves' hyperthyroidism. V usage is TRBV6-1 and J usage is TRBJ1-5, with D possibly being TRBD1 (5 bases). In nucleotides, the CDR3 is TGTGCCAGCAAATCCGGGGCTCAGCCCCAGCATTTT. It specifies CASKSGAQPQHF.